These 21 T cell receptor beta chains were sequenced from one sample in a study of response to subunit inactivated influenza vaccine. TCRdb re-analysed the RT-PCR reads in MiXCR, keeping a single row per CDR3 protein. The sample records about 520,000 distinct CDR3 sequences, about 25% being singletons. This specimen was CD4+ T cells sorted from PBMCs, taken around 5 days after vaccination. Receptors were obtained from a man in his fifties who received an inactivated influenza vaccine.

The CDR3 spells CSVSSGRVDEQFF. The DNA for the CDR3 is TGCAGCGTCTCTAGCGGGAGGGTGGATGAGCAGTTCTTC. The chain carries TRBV29-1 and TRBJ2-1; 12 bases are shared with TRBD2. V shed 6 bases and J 8 bases; nucleotides not matched to a gene: 5. Looked up from germline, CDR1 is SQVTM and CDR2 is ANQGSEA. The CDR3 totals 13 residues.

This clonotype was counted between two and nine times. This sequence joins TRBV29-1 and TRBJ2-1, with 9 nucleotides matching TRBD2. V shed 2 bases and J 10 bases; nucleotides not matched to a gene: 12. The CDR3 extends over 15 amino acids. CDR1 SQVTM and CDR2 ANQGSEA come from the germline V gene. The CDR3 region is CSVEQGLAGLGEQFF. CDR3 sequence (DNA): TGCAGCGTTGAACAGGGACTAGCAGGCCTTGGGGAGCAGTTCTTC.

This chain links TRBV20-1 with TRBJ2-3, with 15 nucleotides matching TRBD2. Germline V CDR1 and CDR2: DFQATT, SNEGSKA (reference sequence). The CDR3 sequence is 15 residues long. V gave up 3 bases and J gave up 6 bases; unmatched junction bases: 4. CDR3 sequence: CSARGLAGGRDTQYF. Here the CDR3 DNA reads TGCAGTGCTAGGGGACTAGCGGGGGGCAGGGATACGCAGTATTTT.

V and J are TRBV5-4 and TRBJ1-4; TRBD1 agrees at 8 bases. CDR3 length equals 15 residues. Germline CDR1 reads SGHNT; CDR2 reads YYREEE (reference sequence). J lost 5 bases, V lost 0 bases, and 3 bases had no gene match. DNA of the CDR3: TGTGCCAGCAGCTTGGCCGGGACAGGAAATGAAAAACTGTTTTTT. Protein: CASSLAGTGNEKLFF.

J is TRBJ2-3 and V is TRBV4-3; D is perhaps TRBD2 (6 bases). This CDR3 is 13 amino acids long. The germline CDR1 and CDR2 sequences are LGHNA and YSLEER. The ends were cut back, 4 bases at V and 14 bases at J, with 19 bases in the middle. CDR3 residues: CASSPGMRGERYF. CDR3 coding DNA: TGCGCCAGCAGCCCAGGGATGCGGGGAGAACGGTATTTT.

V and J are TRBV4-2 and TRBJ2-7; 7 bases line up with TRBD1. This CDR3 has 15 amino acids. V lost 3 bases to trimming and J lost 0 bases; unmatched junction nucleotides: 5. CDR1 is LGHNA, CDR2 YNFKEQ, per germline. The CDR3 DNA follows: TGTGCCAGCAGCCAGTCCTGGGACAGCTCCTACGAGCAGTACTTC. Protein product: CASSQSWDSSYEQYF.

This sequence joins TRBV11-2 and TRBJ2-1, with TRBD2 matching 9 bases. This CDR3 region has 16 residues. Trimming cost V 4 bases and J 3 bases; bases outside gene matches: 7. Germline V CDR1 and CDR2: SGHAT, FQNNGV. CDR3 in amino acids: CASSSLAGAFYNEQFF. The CDR3 DNA follows: TGTGCCAGCAGCTCGTTAGCGGGAGCGTTCTACAATGAGCAGTTCTTC.

The genes are TRBV15 and TRBJ2-5; D gene unclear. The CDR3 is made up of 15 amino acids. Trimming removed 1 base from V and 2 bases from J, with 11 bases in between. The germline gives CDR1 LNHNV, CDR2 YYDKDF (reference sequence). The CDR3: CATSRGWADQETQYF. CDR3 nucleotide sequence: TGTGCCACCAGCAGAGGCTGGGCAGATCAAGAGACCCAGTACTTC.

This clonotype was seen a handful of times. The chain has TRBV5-6 and TRBJ2-1, with 12 bases fitting TRBD2. CDR1 SGHDT and CDR2 YYEEEE come from the germline V gene. V shed 5 bases and J 5 bases; nucleotides not matched to a gene: 5. CDR3 length equals 15 residues. The DNA for the CDR3 is TGTGCCAGCAGAATCGGACTAGCGGGAAACAATGAGCAGTTCTTC. Translation: CASRIGLAGNNEQFF.

The chain links TRBV5-6 to TRBJ1-2, with D unresolved. V was shortened by 4 bases and J by 1 base, with 17 bases between the two germline ends. The germline V gene has CDR1 SGHDT and CDR2 YYEEEE. CDR3 length: 16 residues. The CDR3 DNA reads as TGTGCCAGCAGCGGAGTAGGTGGAGGATTTAACTATGGCTACACCTTC. Encoded protein: CASSGVGGGFNYGYTF.

This sequence joins TRBV9 and TRBJ1-1, with a weak D call TRBD1 (5 bases). Germline values: CDR1 SGDLS, CDR2 YYNGEE. The CDR3 is 16 residues long. V lost 0 bases, J lost 1 base, and 13 bases lay in between. CDR3 sequence reads: CASSVGQGSWNTEAFF. The CDR3 bases are TGTGCCAGCAGCGTAGGTCAGGGCTCATGGAACACTGAAGCTTTCTTT.

V gene TRBV5-5 combines with J gene TRBJ2-5; 7 nucleotides align to TRBD2. The germline V gene has CDR1 SGHKS and CDR2 YYEKEE (reference sequence). The CDR3 extends over 16 amino acids. The ends lost 5 bases at V and 5 bases at J; junction bases unmatched: 15. The CDR3 is CASRRDRTSVVETQYF. The CDR3 region has the DNA TGTGCCAGCAGGAGGGATAGGACTAGTGTTGTGGAGACCCAGTACTTC.

The chain has TRBV5-6 and TRBJ2-3; 7 nucleotides align to TRBD1. Germline assignment: CDR1 SGHDT and CDR2 YYEEEE. Unmatched junction bases numbered 6, after V lost 4 bases and J lost 4 bases. The CDR3 has 14 amino acids. In DNA form, the CDR3 reads TGTGCCAGCAGCGCCAAAACAGGGGCAGATACGCAGTATTTT. Translating gives CASSAKTGADTQYF.

As DNA, the CDR3 is TGTGCCACCAGTGCCCCCGCCGGACGGGGGGGCACAGATACGCAGTATTTT. It translates to CATSAPAGRGGTDTQYF. The chain links TRBV24-1 to TRBJ2-3, with TRBD2 matching over 7 bases. This CDR3 comprises 17 residues. CDR1 and CDR2 from the germline V gene are KGHDR and SFDVKD. J lost 1 base, V lost 5 bases, and 11 bases had no gene match.

The gene calls are TRBV3-1 and TRBJ2-6, with D unresolved. This CDR3 comprises 15 residues. Per germline, CDR1 LGHDT and CDR2 YNNKEL (reference sequence). Deletions cut 1 base from V and 2 bases from J, with 6 bases between. CDR3 loop: CASSQGSTGANVLTF. The CDR3, as DNA: TGTGCCAGCAGCCAAGGAAGTACTGGGGCCAACGTCCTGACTTTC.

In its sample, this clonotype was seen a few times. The chain employs TRBV10-3 and TRBJ1-3; 8 nucleotides line up with TRBD1. The CDR3 sequence is 13 residues long. The ends lost 10 bases at V and 8 bases at J; junction bases unmatched: 10. Germline V gene data show CDR1 as ENHRY and CDR2 as SYGVKD. CDR3 loop: CATGQGGGDTIYF. The CDR3 nucleotides are TGTGCCACTGGACAGGGAGGCGGGGACACCATATATTTT.

This clonotype was picked up a small number of times. The rearrangement joins TRBV7-9 to TRBJ2-3; no reliable D call. Germline loops: CDR1 SEHNR, CDR2 FQNEAQ (reference sequence). Between the trimmed V and J ends, which lost 5 bases and 3 bases, there was a span of 15 bases. This CDR3 comprises 15 residues. CDR3 sequence (DNA): TGTGCCAGCAGCCTAGGTGGAGAGGCGACAGATACGCAGTATTTT. This sequence encodes CASSLGGEATDTQYF. The entire variable domain, with the rest obtained from reference TRBV7-9 and TRBJ2-3, is as follows: DTGVSQNPRHKITKRGQNVTFRCDPISEHNRLYWYRQTLGQGPEFLTYFQNEAQLEKSRLLSDRFSAERPKGSFSTLEIQRTEQGDSAMYLCASSLGGEATDTQYFGPGTRLTVL.

The chain couples TRBV6-1 to TRBJ2-5, with TRBD1 matching 7 bases. The CDR3 consists of 14 residues. Germline CDR1 MNHNS, CDR2 SASEGT. J lost 7 bases, V lost 6 bases, and 11 bases had no gene match. As DNA, the CDR3 is TGTGCCAGCAGAAACCCGGGACAGTCTGGGACCCAGTACTTC. Protein product: CASRNPGQSGTQYF.

This clonotype was detected a few times. The V gene is TRBV18, the J gene TRBJ1-6; possible D gene TRBD1, 5 bases. The CDR3 sequence is 14 residues long. Germline CDR1 KGHSH, CDR2 LQKENI. Trimming took 3 bases from V and 6 from J, leaving 9 bases between them. CDR3 in DNA: TGTGCCAGCTCACCGACGACAGTTAATTCACCCCTCCACTTT. It yields the protein CASSPTTVNSPLHF. Full variable domain (outside the CDR3, taken from reference TRBV18 and TRBJ1-6): NAGVMQNPRHLVRRRGQEARLRCSPMKGHSHVYWYRQLPEEGLKFMVYLQKENIIDESGMPKERFSAEFPKEGPSILRIQQVVRGDSAAYFCASSPTTVNSPLHFGNGTRLTVT.

This clonotype was detected only a few times. The J gene is TRBJ1-2, the V gene TRBV20-1; D perhaps matches TRBD1 (5 bases). V was cut by 8 bases and J by 6 bases, with 19 bases left in between. CDR3 length equals 13 residues. Germline V gene sequence: CDR1 DFQATT, CDR2 SNEGSKA (reference sequence). The CDR3 DNA reads TGCAGTCTTCCAAGGGGCAGGGCTCATGGCTACACCTTC. Its protein is CSLPRGRAHGYTF.

The V call is TRBV5-1, the J call TRBJ2-2, with unresolved D. CDR3 length equals 11 residues. Germline V gene lookup returns CDR1 SGHRS and CDR2 YFSETQ. V was shortened by 5 bases and J by 4 bases, with 3 bases between the two germline ends. The CDR3 spells CASSVTGELFF. The DNA of the CDR3 is TGCGCCAGCAGTGTCACCGGGGAGCTGTTTTTT.